This T cell receptor (beta chain) was documented in a study of T cell responses to AZD1222 COVID-19 vaccine. Germline CDR1 and CDR2: LGHNA and YNFKEQ. The CDR3 has 14 amino acids. Trimming stripped 1 base from V and 3 bases from J, with 9 bases between. TCRdb's table, derived via immunoSEQ multiplex PCR, lists solely in-frame clones and lacks some. The data contain about 180,000 clones, about 93% of them singletons. This clone was found once. The source material was peripheral blood, sampled 28 days after the second dose of the MenACWY control vaccine. The chain combines TRBV4-2 with TRBJ2-5, with D unclear. The receptor was isolated from an adult who received the MenACWY meningococcal vaccine as a control. The chain's CDR3 is CASSQAPTKETQYF. The CDR3 region has the DNA TGTGCCAGCAGCCAAGCCCCCACCAAAGAGACCCAGTACTTC.